This T cell receptor (beta chain) was captured by sequencing in a study of Graves' ophthalmopathy and Graves' hyperthyroidism. There are many counts of this clonotype. In this cohort's terms, stable hyperthyroidism meant no ophthalmopathy by 18 months of follow-up. Diagnosis used clinical symptoms, serum thyroxine, TRAb, thyroid ultrasound and orbital computed tomography. From germline, CDR1 is SGHTA and CDR2 FQGNSA. Trimming took 0 bases from V and 8 from J, leaving 20 bases between them. The length of the CDR3 is 18 residues. From RNA, the CDR3 regions of TCR beta chains were amplified and sequenced. HTBI primers served in a first-round RT-PCR, which a second-round multiplex PCR followed. TCRdb called the multiplex PCR reads again in MiXCR, with one record for every CDR3 protein. The repertoire holds 400,000 to 500,000 distinct CDR3 sequences, with roughly 21% as singletons.

This receptor was identified in a woman between 18 and 30 years old with stable Graves' hyperthyroidism. Sequencing was performed on peripheral blood. The chain links TRBV7-2 to TRBJ1-6; possibly TRBD1 for D (5 bases). Here the CDR3 reads CASSLASGLLVLDSPLHF. CDR3 nucleotides: TGTGCCAGCAGCTTAGCTTCGGGACTCCTGGTTTTGGATTCACCCCTCCACTTT.